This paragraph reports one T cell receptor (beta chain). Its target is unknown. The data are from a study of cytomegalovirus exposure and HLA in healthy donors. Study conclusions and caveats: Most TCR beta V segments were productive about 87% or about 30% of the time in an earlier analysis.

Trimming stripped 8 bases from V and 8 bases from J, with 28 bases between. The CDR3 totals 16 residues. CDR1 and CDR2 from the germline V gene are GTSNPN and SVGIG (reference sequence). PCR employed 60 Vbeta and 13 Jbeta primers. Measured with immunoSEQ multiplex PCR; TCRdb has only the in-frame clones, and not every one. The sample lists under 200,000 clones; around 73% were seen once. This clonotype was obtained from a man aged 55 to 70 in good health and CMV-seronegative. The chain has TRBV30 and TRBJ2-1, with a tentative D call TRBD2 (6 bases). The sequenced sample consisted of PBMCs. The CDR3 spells CAGILPRRGSGDEQFF. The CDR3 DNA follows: TGTGCCGGCATCCTTCCCCGCCGGGGGTCGGGGGATGAGCAGTTCTTC.